This TCR beta chain was profiled in a study of response to subunit inactivated influenza vaccine. Study-wide findings and caveats: Authors suggested each seasonal influenza vaccination recruits few new T cells.

The CDR3 has 15 residues. Germline CDR1 MNHNS, CDR2 SASEGT. With 2 bases removed from V and 2 bases from J, the gap between germline ends came to 13 bases. This clonotype was seen only a few times. Its specificity is unknown. One entry per CDR3 protein results from TCRdb running MiXCR on the RT-PCR reads. Of about 780,000 distinct CDR3 sequences listed, less than 20% are singletons. The clonotype was recovered from a man aged 45-60 years who received an inactivated influenza vaccine. The sample consisted of PBMCs from blood, taken around 5 days after vaccination. This sequence joins TRBV6-1 and TRBJ2-7; possible D gene TRBD2, 5 bases. The CDR3 is CASSEFEGPAYEQYF. CDR3 DNA sequence: TGTGCCAGCAGTGAATTCGAGGGCCCGGCCTACGAGCAGTACTTC.